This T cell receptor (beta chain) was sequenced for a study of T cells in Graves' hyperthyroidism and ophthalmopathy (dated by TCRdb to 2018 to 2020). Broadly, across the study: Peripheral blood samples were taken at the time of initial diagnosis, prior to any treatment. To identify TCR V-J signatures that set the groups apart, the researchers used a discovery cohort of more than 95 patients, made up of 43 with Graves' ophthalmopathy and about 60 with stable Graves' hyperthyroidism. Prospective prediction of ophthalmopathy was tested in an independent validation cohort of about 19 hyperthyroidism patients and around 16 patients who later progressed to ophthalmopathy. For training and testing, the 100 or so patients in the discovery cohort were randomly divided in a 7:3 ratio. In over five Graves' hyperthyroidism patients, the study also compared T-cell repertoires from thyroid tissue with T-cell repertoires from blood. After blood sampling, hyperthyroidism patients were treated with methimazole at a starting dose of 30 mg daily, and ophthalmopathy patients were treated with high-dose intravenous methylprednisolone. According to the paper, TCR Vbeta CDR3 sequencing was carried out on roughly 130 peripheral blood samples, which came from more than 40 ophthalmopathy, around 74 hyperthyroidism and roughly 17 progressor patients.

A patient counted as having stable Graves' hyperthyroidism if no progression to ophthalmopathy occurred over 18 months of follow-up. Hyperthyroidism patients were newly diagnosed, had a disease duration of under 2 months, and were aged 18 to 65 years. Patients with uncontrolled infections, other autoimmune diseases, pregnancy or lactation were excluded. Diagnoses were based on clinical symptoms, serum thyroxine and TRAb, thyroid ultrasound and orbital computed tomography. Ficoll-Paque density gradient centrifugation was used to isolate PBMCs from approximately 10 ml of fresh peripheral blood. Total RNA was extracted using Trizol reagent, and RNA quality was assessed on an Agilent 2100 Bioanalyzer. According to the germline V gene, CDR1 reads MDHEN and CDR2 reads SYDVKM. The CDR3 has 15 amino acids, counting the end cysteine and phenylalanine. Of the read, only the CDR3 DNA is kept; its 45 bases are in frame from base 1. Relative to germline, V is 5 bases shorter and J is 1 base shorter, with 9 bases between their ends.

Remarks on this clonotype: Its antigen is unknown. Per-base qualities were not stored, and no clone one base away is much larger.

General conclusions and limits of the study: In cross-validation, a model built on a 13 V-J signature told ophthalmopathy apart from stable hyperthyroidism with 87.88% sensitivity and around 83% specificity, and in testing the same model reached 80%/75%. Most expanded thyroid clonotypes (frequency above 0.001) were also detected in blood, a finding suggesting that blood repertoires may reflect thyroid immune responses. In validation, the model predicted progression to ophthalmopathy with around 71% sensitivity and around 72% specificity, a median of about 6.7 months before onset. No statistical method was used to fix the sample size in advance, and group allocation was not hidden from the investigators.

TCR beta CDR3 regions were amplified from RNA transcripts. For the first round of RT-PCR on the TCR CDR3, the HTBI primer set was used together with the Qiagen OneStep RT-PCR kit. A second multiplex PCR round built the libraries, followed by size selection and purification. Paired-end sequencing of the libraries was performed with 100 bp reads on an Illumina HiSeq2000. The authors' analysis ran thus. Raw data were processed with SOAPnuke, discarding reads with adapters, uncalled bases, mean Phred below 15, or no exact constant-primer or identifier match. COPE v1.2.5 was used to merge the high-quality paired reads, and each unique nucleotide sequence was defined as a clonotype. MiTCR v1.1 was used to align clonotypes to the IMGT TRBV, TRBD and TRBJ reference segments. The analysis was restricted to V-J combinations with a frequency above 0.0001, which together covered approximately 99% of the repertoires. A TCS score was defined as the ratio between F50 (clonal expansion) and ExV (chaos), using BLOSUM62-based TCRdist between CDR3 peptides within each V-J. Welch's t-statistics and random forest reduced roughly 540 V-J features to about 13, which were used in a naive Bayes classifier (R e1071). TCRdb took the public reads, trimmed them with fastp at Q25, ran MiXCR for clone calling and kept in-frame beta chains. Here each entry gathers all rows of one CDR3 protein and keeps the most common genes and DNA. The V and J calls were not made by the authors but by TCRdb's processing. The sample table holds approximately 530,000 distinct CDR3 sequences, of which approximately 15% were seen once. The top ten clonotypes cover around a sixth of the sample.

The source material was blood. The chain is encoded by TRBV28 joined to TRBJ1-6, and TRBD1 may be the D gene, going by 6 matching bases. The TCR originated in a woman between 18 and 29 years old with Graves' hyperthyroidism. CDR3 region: CASSGTGSYNSPLHF. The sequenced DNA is TGTGCCAGCAGTGGTACAGGGTCCTATAATTCACCCCTCCACTTT.